This T cell receptor beta chain came from a study of cytotoxic CD8 clonotypes in ibrutinib-treated CLL. Study at large: Responses: approximately 25 partial, 2 complete; after median around 68 months, roughly 14 stayed remitted, some 12 progressed.

As concerns this clone: Its antigen is not known.

Trimming removed 3 bases from V and 5 bases from J; junction bases left unmatched: 12. Germline V gene lookup returns CDR1 MDHEN and CDR2 SYDVKM. This CDR3 has 16 residues. Deep sequencing aimed at 1 in 200,000 to 1 in 1 million T cells' resolution. The method was immunoSEQ multiplex PCR; TCRdb's version includes in-frame clones alone and lacks a portion of them. In the table there are roughly 160,000 clones, over 65% of which are singletons. Study-level points and caveats: Public clonotypes occurred uncommonly; on treatment, they contracted or remained stable. Baseline-level clonality went beyond age-matched healthy donors and moved in step with circulating CD8+ T-cell counts.

Sample: PBMCs, taken after 12 months of ibrutinib treatment. The clonotype comes from a human donor with chronic lymphocytic leukemia. V gene TRBV28 combines with J gene TRBJ1-2, with 7 bases identical to TRBD1. CDR3 protein: CASSFLRGGASYGYTF. CDR3 DNA: TGTGCCAGCAGTTTTCTACGAGGGGGCGCTTCATATGGCTACACCTTC.